The subject of this entry is one TCR beta chain. Its antigen is not identified. This record comes from a study of post-analysis software for immune sequencing data. At the level of the study: Included among the disease courses, which were recorded for the cohort, were relapsing-remitting, secondary progressive and progressive-relapsing multiple sclerosis. Findings and caveats of the study: About 5 TRBV segments were more frequent in patients than controls; TRBV5-6, TRBV5-1 and TRBV20-1 belonged to this group. The authors found that F measure strongly co-clustered same-batch samples. Multiple sclerosis patients had significantly lower normalized Chao1 diversity than controls.

cDNA libraries for TCR beta contained unique molecular identifiers. From approximately 0.95 to 9.8 million T cells, about 500,000 cDNA molecules were obtained. TCRdb recomputed calls from the PCR reads with MiXCR, one row per CDR3 protein. The repertoire holds about 500,000 distinct CDR3 sequences, with roughly 46% as singletons. The CDR3 runs 17 residues. Germline values: CDR1 LNHNV, CDR2 YYDKDF (reference sequence). V trimming: 0 bases; J trimming: 6 bases; junction bases outside the gene matches: 9. This chain links TRBV15 with TRBJ2-1; 9 nucleotides line up with TRBD1. The clonotype comes from a girl aged 10 to 17 with multiple sclerosis. The sequenced sample was blood. Written as DNA, the CDR3 is TGTGCCACCAGCAGAGATCTAGGGACAGGGACAGTCAATGAGCAGTTCTTC. This encodes CATSRDLGTGTVNEQFF.